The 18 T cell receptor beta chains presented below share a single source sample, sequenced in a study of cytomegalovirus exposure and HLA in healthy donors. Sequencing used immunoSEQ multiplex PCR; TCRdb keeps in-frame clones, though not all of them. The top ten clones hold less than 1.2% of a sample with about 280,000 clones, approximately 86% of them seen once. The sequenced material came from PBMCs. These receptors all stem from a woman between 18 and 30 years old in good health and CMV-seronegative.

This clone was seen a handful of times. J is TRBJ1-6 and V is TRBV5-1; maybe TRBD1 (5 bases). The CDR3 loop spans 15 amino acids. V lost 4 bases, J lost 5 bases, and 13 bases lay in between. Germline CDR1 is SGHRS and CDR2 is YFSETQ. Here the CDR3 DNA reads TGCGCCAGCAGCACGGGGGGTCCGGATAATTCACCCCTCCACTTT. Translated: CASSTGGPDNSPLHF. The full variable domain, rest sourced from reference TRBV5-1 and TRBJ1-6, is KAGVTQTPRYLIKTRGQQVTLSCSPISGHRSVSWYQQTPGQGLQFLFEYFSETQRNKGNFPGRFSGRQFSNSRSEMNVSTLELGDSALYLCASSTGGPDNSPLHFGNGTRLTVT.

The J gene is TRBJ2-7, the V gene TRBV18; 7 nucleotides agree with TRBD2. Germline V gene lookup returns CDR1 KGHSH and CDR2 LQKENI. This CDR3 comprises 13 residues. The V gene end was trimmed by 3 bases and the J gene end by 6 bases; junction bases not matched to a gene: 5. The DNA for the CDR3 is TGTGCCAGCTCACCGGGAGGGGTACCCGAGCAGTACTTC. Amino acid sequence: CASSPGGVPEQYF.

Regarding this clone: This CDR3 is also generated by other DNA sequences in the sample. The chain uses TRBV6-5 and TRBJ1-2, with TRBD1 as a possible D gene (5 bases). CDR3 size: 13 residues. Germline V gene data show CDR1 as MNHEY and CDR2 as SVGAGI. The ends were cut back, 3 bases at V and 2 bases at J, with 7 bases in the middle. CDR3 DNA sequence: TGTGCCAGCAGTTATGACAGCAACTATGGCTACACCTTC. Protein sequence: CASSYDSNYGYTF.

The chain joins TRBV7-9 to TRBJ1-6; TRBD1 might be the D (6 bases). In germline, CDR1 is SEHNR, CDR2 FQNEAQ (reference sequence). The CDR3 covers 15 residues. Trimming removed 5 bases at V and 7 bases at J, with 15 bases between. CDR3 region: CASSPPGANNSPLHF. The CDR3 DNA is TGTGCCAGCAGCCCCCCAGGGGCCAACAATTCACCCCTCCACTTT.

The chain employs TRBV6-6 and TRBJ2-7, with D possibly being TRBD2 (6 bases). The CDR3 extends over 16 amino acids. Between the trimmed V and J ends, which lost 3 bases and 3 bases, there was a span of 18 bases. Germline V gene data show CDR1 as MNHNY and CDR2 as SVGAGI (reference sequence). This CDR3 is CASSYREGTGGYEQYF. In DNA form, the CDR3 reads TGTGCCAGCAGTTATCGCGAAGGGACCGGGGGCTACGAGCAGTACTTC.

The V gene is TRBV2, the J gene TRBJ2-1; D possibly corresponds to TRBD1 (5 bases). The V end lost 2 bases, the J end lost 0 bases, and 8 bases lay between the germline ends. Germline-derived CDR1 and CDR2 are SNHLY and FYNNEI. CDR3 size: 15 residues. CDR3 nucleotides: TGTGCCAGCAGTGAACGGCAGGGCTCCTACAATGAGCAGTTCTTC. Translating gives CASSERQGSYNEQFF.

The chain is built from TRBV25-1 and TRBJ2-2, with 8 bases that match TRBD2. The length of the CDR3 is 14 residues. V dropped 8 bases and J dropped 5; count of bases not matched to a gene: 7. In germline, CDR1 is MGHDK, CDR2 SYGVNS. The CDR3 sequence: CASSGTSRTGELFF. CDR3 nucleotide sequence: TGTGCCAGCTCCGGGACTAGTAGAACCGGGGAGCTGTTTTTT.

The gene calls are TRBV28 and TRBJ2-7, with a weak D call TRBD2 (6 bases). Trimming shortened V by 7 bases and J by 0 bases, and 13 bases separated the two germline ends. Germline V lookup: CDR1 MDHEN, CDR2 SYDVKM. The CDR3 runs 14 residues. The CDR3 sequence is CASTPGGTSYEQYF. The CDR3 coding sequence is TGTGCCAGCACCCCCGGCGGGACCTCCTACGAGCAGTACTTC.

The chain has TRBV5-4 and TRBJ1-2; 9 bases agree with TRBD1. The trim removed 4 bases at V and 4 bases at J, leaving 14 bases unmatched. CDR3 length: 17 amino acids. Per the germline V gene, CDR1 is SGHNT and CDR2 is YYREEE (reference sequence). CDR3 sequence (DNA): TGTGCCAGCAGCCAAACAACAAAGGGACAGGGACTCTATGGCTACACCTTC. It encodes CASSQTTKGQGLYGYTF.

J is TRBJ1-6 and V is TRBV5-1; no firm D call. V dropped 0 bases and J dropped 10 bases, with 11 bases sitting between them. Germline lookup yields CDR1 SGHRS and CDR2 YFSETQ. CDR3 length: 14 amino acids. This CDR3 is CASSLEGLDSPLHF. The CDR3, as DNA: TGCGCCAGCAGCTTGGAAGGACTTGACTCACCCCTCCACTTT. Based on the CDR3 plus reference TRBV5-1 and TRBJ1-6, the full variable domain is KAGVTQTPRYLIKTRGQQVTLSCSPISGHRSVSWYQQTPGQGLQFLFEYFSETQRNKGNFPGRFSGRQFSNSRSEMNVSTLELGDSALYLCASSLEGLDSPLHFGNGTRLTVT.

The CDR3 DNA sequence: TGCGCCAGCAGTAGACTAGCGACCAATGAGCAGTTCTTC. As protein: CASSRLATNEQFF. The chain carries TRBV10-1 and TRBJ2-1; TRBD2 aligns across 8 bases. After removal of 5 bases from V and 6 bases from J, the junction contained 3 bases not matched to a gene. The germline V gene has CDR1 WNHNN and CDR2 SYGVQD (reference sequence). This CDR3 comprises 13 residues.

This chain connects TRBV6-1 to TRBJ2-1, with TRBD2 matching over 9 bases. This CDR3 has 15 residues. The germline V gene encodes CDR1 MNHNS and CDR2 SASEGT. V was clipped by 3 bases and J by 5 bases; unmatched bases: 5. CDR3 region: CASSEVSSGNNEQFF. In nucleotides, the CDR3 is TGTGCCAGCAGTGAGGTGTCTAGCGGGAACAATGAGCAGTTCTTC.

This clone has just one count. CDR3 in DNA: TGTGCCAGCAGCTTAGGGACAGCCGACGAGCAGTACTTC. It is translated as CASSLGTADEQYF. The chain carries TRBV11-3 and TRBJ2-7; TRBD1 is a possible D gene (6 bases). The CDR3 covers 13 residues. Per the germline V gene, CDR1 is SGHNT and CDR2 is YENEEA. Trimming took 1 base from V and 5 from J, leaving 9 bases between them.

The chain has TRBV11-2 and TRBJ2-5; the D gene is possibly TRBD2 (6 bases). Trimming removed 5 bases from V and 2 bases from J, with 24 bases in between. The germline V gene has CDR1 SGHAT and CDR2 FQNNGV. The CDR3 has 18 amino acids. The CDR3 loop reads CASSLAISTDPRQETQYF. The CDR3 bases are TGTGCCAGCAGCCTAGCGATTTCGACAGACCCCCGGCAAGAGACCCAGTACTTC.

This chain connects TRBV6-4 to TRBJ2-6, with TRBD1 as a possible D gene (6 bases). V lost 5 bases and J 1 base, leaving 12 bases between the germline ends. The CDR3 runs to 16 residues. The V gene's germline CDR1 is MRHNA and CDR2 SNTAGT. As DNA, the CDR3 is TGTGCCAGCAGTCATACAGGGAATTCTGGGGCCAACGTCCTGACTTTC. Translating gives CASSHTGNSGANVLTF.

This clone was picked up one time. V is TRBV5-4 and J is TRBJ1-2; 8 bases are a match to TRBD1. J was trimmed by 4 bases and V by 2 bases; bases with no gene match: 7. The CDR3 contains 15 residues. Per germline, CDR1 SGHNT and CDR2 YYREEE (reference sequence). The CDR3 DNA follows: TGTGCCAGCAGCTTTGGGCAGGGGGCGGTCTATGGCTACACCTTC. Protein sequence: CASSFGQGAVYGYTF.

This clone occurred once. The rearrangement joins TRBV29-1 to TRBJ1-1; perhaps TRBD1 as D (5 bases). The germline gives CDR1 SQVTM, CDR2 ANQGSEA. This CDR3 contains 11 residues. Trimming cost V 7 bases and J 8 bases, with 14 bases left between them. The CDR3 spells CSGRASKEAFF. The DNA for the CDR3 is TGCAGCGGCAGGGCGTCAAAGGAAGCTTTCTTT.

CDR3 DNA sequence: TGTGCCACCTCGTCCGGGACTCAAGGGATCTATGGCTACACCTTC. Protein: CATSSGTQGIYGYTF. The chain joins TRBV6-4 to TRBJ1-2; D perhaps matches TRBD1 (5 bases). Trimming cost V 10 bases and J 4 bases, with 22 bases left between them. The CDR3 extends over 15 amino acids. Germline-derived CDR1 and CDR2 are MRHNA and SNTAGT.